These 29 T cell receptor beta chains originate from one sample sequenced in a study of graft-versus-host responses after intestinal transplantation. Generated by immunoSEQ multiplex PCR, the TCRdb table keeps only in-frame clones and is missing some. Altogether about 15,000 clones are present, 25% to 30% being singletons, with the ten largest covering 3.5% to 4%. Sample: alloreactive CD4+ T cells from a mixed lymphocyte reaction culture, taken before intestinal transplant. Subset of the sample: CFSE-low proliferating T cells sorted from roughly six-day pre-transplant mixed lymphocyte reaction (GvH or HvG direction). Receptors originate from a human patient who received an intestinal transplant.

A few counts support this clone. The chain carries TRBV7-6 and TRBJ1-2; TRBD1 might be the D (6 bases). V gave up 5 bases and J gave up 0 bases, with 13 bases separating them. Germline loops: CDR1 SGHVS, CDR2 FNYEAQ. The CDR3 runs 15 residues. The CDR3 nucleotides are TGTGCCAGCAGCCCCCAGGAGGGGGCTAACTATGGCTACACCTTC. This codes for CASSPQEGANYGYTF.

This clone occurred a few times. The rearrangement uses TRBV5-6 and TRBJ2-5; 14 nucleotides line up with TRBD2. The germline CDR1 and CDR2 sequences are SGHDT and YYEEEE. With 0 bases clipped from V and 5 bases from J, the junction kept 3 bases outside the gene matches. The CDR3 consists of 16 residues. As DNA, the CDR3 is TGTGCCAGCAGCTTGGGACTAGCGGGAGGGGGTGAGACCCAGTACTTC. Encoded protein: CASSLGLAGGGETQYF.

This chain connects TRBV5-6 to TRBJ2-3, with 13 bases aligning to TRBD2. The CDR3 covers 19 residues. The junction had 12 bases not matched to a gene; V was cut back by 3 bases and J by 2 bases. Germline V gives CDR1 SGHDT, CDR2 YYEEEE. The CDR3 spells CASSSGLAGAPSPTDTQYF. The CDR3 bases are TGTGCCAGCAGCTCCGGACTAGCGGGAGCCCCATCCCCCACAGATACGCAGTATTTT.

This clone showed up just a few times. The chain has TRBV25-1 and TRBJ1-3; TRBD1 aligns across 7 bases. The J segment lost 0 bases and the V segment lost 5 bases, leaving 4 bases of the junction unmatched. The CDR3 runs 15 residues. Germline V lookup: CDR1 MGHDK, CDR2 SYGVNS. This chain's CDR3 is CASSRGTDSGNTIYF. For the CDR3, the DNA is TGTGCCAGCAGTCGAGGGACAGACTCTGGAAACACCATATATTTT.

V gene TRBV10-3 combines with J gene TRBJ2-7; TRBD2 matches at 8 bases. The CDR3 spans 15 residues. The J segment lost 2 bases and the V segment lost 6 bases, leaving 9 bases of the junction unmatched. Germline V gives CDR1 ENHRY, CDR2 SYGVKD. DNA of the CDR3: TGTGCCATCAGACGAGCGGGAGTTTTCCCCTACGAGCAGTACTTC. Translation gives CAIRRAGVFPYEQYF.

By share of the sample, this clone is medium-sized. This chain connects TRBV5-1 to TRBJ1-1; the D is unclear. Germline assignment: CDR1 SGHRS and CDR2 YFSETQ. The CDR3 runs 13 residues. Trimming shortened V by 2 bases and J by 0 bases, and 5 bases separated the two germline ends. CDR3: CASSFQMNTEAFF. CDR3 nucleotide sequence: TGCGCCAGCAGCTTCCAAATGAACACTGAAGCTTTCTTT.

There are a few counts of this clone. The chain is built from TRBV30 and TRBJ2-2; 10 positions match TRBD2. Trimming removed 3 bases from V and 2 bases from J; junction bases left unmatched: 0. Per the germline V gene, CDR1 is GTSNPN and CDR2 is SVGIG (reference sequence). This CDR3 region has 14 residues. The CDR3 sequence: CAWRLAGNTGELFF. CDR3 DNA: TGTGCCTGGAGACTAGCGGGAAACACCGGGGAGCTGTTTTTT.

The chain combines TRBV15 with TRBJ2-2; unclear D gene. Trimming stripped 0 bases from V and 4 bases from J, with 3 bases between. Germline-derived CDR1 and CDR2 are LNHNV and YYDKDF (reference sequence). The CDR3 is 13 residues long. DNA for the CDR3: TGTGCCACCAGCAGAGATATCACCGGGGAGCTGTTTTTT. This translates into CATSRDITGELFF.

This clone was counted a single time. The V and J genes are TRBV5-1 and TRBJ2-3; 9 positions match TRBD1. The CDR3 has 15 residues. Trimming took 0 bases from V and 3 from J; bases not matched to a gene: 2. In germline, CDR1 is SGHRS, CDR2 YFSETQ. The CDR3 DNA follows: TGCGCCAGCAGCTTGGGGGGACAGGGAACAGATACGCAGTATTTT. Residues: CASSLGGQGTDTQYF.

The chain is built from TRBV28 and TRBJ2-7; maybe TRBD2 (5 bases). This CDR3 contains 13 residues. Germline V gives CDR1 MDHEN, CDR2 SYDVKM. Deletions cut 4 bases from V and 5 bases from J, with 12 bases between. The CDR3 region has the DNA TGTGCCAGCAGTTCCGGGATACCCAACGAGCAGTACTTC. Encoded protein: CASSSGIPNEQYF.

V and J are TRBV6-5 and TRBJ2-3; possibly TRBD1 for D (5 bases). Trimming shortened V by 3 bases and J by 2 bases, and 9 bases separated the two germline ends. Germline loops: CDR1 MNHEY, CDR2 SVGAGI. There are 14 residues in the CDR3. The CDR3 loop is CASSYGRVTDTQYF. The CDR3 nucleotides are TGTGCCAGCAGTTATGGCAGGGTCACAGATACGCAGTATTTT.

The V and J genes are TRBV11-3 and TRBJ2-7; 8 bases match TRBD1. The CDR3 spans 17 residues. The V segment lost 5 bases and the J segment 3 bases; nucleotides outside the gene matches: 15. Germline values: CDR1 SGHNT, CDR2 YENEEA. CDR3 bases: TGTGCCAGCAGCCGAGGCTTATGGGGACAGGTCGTCTACGAGCAGTACTTC. It codes for CASSRGLWGQVVYEQYF.

This clone was recorded a few times. This sequence joins TRBV18 and TRBJ1-3; 8 nucleotides align to TRBD1. Germline lookup yields CDR1 KGHSH and CDR2 LQKENI. The CDR3 has 16 residues. Germline trimming cut 2 bases from V and 1 base from J; bases unmatched to any gene: 4. The CDR3 reads CASSPNGQGSGNTIYF. CDR3 sequence (DNA): TGTGCCAGCTCACCAAACGGACAGGGTTCTGGAAACACCATATATTTT.

The gene calls are TRBV5-4 and TRBJ2-4; a weak D match, TRBD2 (5 bases). The length of the CDR3 is 15 residues. The germline V gene has CDR1 SGHNT and CDR2 YYREEE (reference sequence). V was trimmed by 4 bases and J by 4 bases, leaving 15 bases between them. The DNA for the CDR3 is TGTGCCAGCAGCCAGCGAGGGTCCAGGAAAAACATTCAGTACTTC. It translates to CASSQRGSRKNIQYF.

The sample holds a few counts of this clone. The rearrangement uses TRBV30 and TRBJ2-2; D is perhaps TRBD2 (5 bases). Germline lookup yields CDR1 GTSNPN and CDR2 SVGIG (reference sequence). This CDR3 contains 13 residues. Between the trimmed V and J ends, which lost 2 bases and 6 bases, there was a span of 10 bases. The CDR3 coding sequence is TGTGCCTGGAGTCTGAGGGCGGCCGGGGAGCTGTTTTTT. This sequence encodes CAWSLRAAGELFF.

There are a few counts of this clone. This chain links TRBV9 with TRBJ2-1; 13 bases fit TRBD2. Looked up from germline, CDR1 is SGDLS and CDR2 is YYNGEE. There are 16 residues in the CDR3. V gave up 0 bases and J gave up 10 bases; unmatched junction bases: 7. The DNA for the CDR3 is TGTGCCAGCAGCGTAGAACTAGCGGGAGGGCCGGAGGAGCAGTTCTTC. The encoded protein is CASSVELAGGPEEQFF.

This clone was detected a few times. The chain is built from TRBV11-1 and TRBJ2-2, with 10 nucleotides matching TRBD2. V lost 6 bases, J lost 1 base, and 5 bases stayed unmatched. Per the germline V gene, CDR1 is SGHAT and CDR2 is FQDESV (reference sequence). This CDR3 contains 16 residues. The CDR3 region is CASRRTSGLNTGELFF. The CDR3 nucleotides read TGTGCCAGCAGGAGGACTAGCGGTTTGAACACCGGGGAGCTGTTTTTT.

The V gene is TRBV2, the J gene TRBJ2-2, with D unresolved. The CDR3 is made up of 13 amino acids. V was trimmed by 1 base and J by 6 bases, leaving 6 bases between them. Germline CDR1 is SNHLY and CDR2 is FYNNEI. For the CDR3, the DNA is TGTGCCAGCAGTGAAGAGGCAGCCGGGGAGCTGTTTTTT. Its protein product is CASSEEAAGELFF.

This clone appeared a few times. The rearrangement links TRBV6-6 to TRBJ1-1; D is possibly TRBD1 (5 bases). CDR1 and CDR2 from the germline V gene are MNHNY and SVGAGI (reference sequence). Trimming pared 4 bases from V and 5 bases from J, leaving 14 bases between. The CDR3 is made up of 14 amino acids. The CDR3 region has the DNA TGTGCCAGCAGTTCCCCGCAGGGAAGAACTGAAGCTTTCTTT. It specifies CASSSPQGRTEAFF.

This chain uses TRBV7-9 with TRBJ2-2, with D tentatively TRBD1 (5 bases). This CDR3 has 18 residues. Germline V CDR1 and CDR2: SEHNR, FQNEAQ (reference sequence). V was shortened by 5 bases and J by 0 bases, with 19 bases between the two germline ends. Here the CDR3 reads CASSPRKAGSSNTGELFF. CDR3 nucleotide sequence: TGTGCCAGCAGCCCCCGCAAAGCAGGGTCGTCGAACACCGGGGAGCTGTTTTTT. The full variable domain, its missing parts supplied by reference TRBV7-9 and TRBJ2-2, is DTGVSQNPRHKITKRGQNVTFRCDPISEHNRLYWYRQTLGQGPEFLTYFQNEAQLEKSRLLSDRFSAERPKGSFSTLEIQRTEQGDSAMYLCASSPRKAGSSNTGELFFGEGSRLTVL.

The chain carries TRBV2 and TRBJ2-2; 8 bases are shared with TRBD1. This CDR3 is 15 amino acids long. The germline gives CDR1 SNHLY, CDR2 FYNNEI. Germline trimming cut 6 bases from V and 6 bases from J; bases unmatched to any gene: 9. The DNA for the CDR3 is TGTGCCAGCAGGTGGCAGGGGGCGCGAGCCGGGGAGCTGTTTTTT. Translated: CASRWQGARAGELFF. The entire variable domain, with the rest obtained from reference TRBV2 and TRBJ2-2, is as follows: EPEVTQTPSHQVTQMGQEVILRCVPISNHLYFYWYRQILGQKVEFLVSFYNNEISEKSEIFDDQFSVERPDGSNFTLKIRSTKLEDSAMYFCASRWQGARAGELFFGEGSRLTVL.

This clone was seen a handful of times. The J gene is TRBJ2-2, the V gene TRBV28; D possibly corresponds to TRBD2 (6 bases). The V gene lost 2 bases and the J gene lost 0 bases, with 7 bases spanning the gap. The germline gives CDR1 MDHEN, CDR2 SYDVKM. The CDR3 consists of 15 residues. As DNA, the CDR3 is TGTGCCAGCAGTTTAGGGGGGTCGAACACCGGGGAGCTGTTTTTT. Its protein is CASSLGGSNTGELFF.

The table lists this clone with a few counts. This chain uses TRBV11-3 with TRBJ2-3; 10 bases line up with TRBD2. CDR1 and CDR2 (germline): SGHNT, YENEEA. The J segment lost 2 bases and the V segment lost 5 bases, leaving 4 bases of the junction unmatched. The CDR3 consists of 15 residues. CDR3 sequence (DNA): TGTGCCAGCAGCCCGGGACTAGCGCTCACAGATACGCAGTATTTT. Translated: CASSPGLALTDTQYF.

The chain joins TRBV6-5 to TRBJ2-1; 7 positions agree with TRBD1. Germline trimming cut 8 bases from V and 14 bases from J; bases unmatched to any gene: 12. Germline assignment: CDR1 MNHEY and CDR2 SVGAGI. CDR3 length equals 12 residues. DNA of the CDR3: TGTGCCAGCCGGGGACAGACTAAAGGCGAGTTCTTC. Encoded protein: CASRGQTKGEFF.

V and J are TRBV5-5 and TRBJ2-3, with a weak D call TRBD1 (6 bases). The CDR3 consists of 17 residues. CDR1 is SGHKS, CDR2 YYEKEE, per germline (reference sequence). Deletions cut 5 bases from V and 4 bases from J, with 23 bases between. In DNA, the CDR3 is TGTGCCAGCAGTCTCGAGGGAAGAGGGGGTGGGGCAGATACGCAGTATTTT. Translation: CASSLEGRGGGADTQYF.

The rearrangement uses TRBV15 and TRBJ2-4; D ambiguous. Germline values: CDR1 LNHNV, CDR2 YYDKDF (reference sequence). CDR3 size: 16 residues. V was cut by 0 bases and J by 4 bases, with 13 bases left in between. The CDR3 region is CATSRDPGIGKNIQYF. The CDR3 bases are TGTGCCACCAGCAGAGACCCCGGAATTGGTAAAAACATTCAGTACTTC.

The sample holds a few counts of this clone. The J gene is TRBJ2-1, the V gene TRBV5-3, with D possibly TRBD2 on 6 matching bases. TRBV5-3 is an ORF for which the function is uncertain. The V end lost 8 bases, the J end lost 8 bases, and 23 bases lay between the germline ends. The CDR3 loop spans 15 amino acids. The CDR3: CASSQVGGESHEQFF. In nucleotides, the CDR3 is TGTGCCAGCAGCCAAGTAGGCGGGGAATCACATGAGCAGTTCTTC.

The chain employs TRBV7-6 and TRBJ1-2; 8 nucleotides line up with TRBD1. Looked up from germline, CDR1 is SGHVS and CDR2 is FNYEAQ. J was trimmed by 4 bases and V by 5 bases; bases with no gene match: 6. CDR3 size: 14 residues. The CDR3: CASSQRTGTYGYTF. The CDR3 DNA follows: TGTGCCAGCAGCCAAAGGACAGGGACCTATGGCTACACCTTC.

This clone has only a few counts. V is TRBV28 and J is TRBJ2-1; 12 nucleotides line up with TRBD2. This CDR3 is built from 18 residues. The J segment lost 8 bases and the V segment lost 5 bases, leaving 16 bases of the junction unmatched. CDR1 and CDR2 from the germline V gene are MDHEN and SYDVKM. The CDR3 region has the DNA TGTGCCAGCAGTGGGGGGGCCGGGGGACTAGCGGGTATCTATGAGCAGTTCTTC. It specifies CASSGGAGGLAGIYEQFF.